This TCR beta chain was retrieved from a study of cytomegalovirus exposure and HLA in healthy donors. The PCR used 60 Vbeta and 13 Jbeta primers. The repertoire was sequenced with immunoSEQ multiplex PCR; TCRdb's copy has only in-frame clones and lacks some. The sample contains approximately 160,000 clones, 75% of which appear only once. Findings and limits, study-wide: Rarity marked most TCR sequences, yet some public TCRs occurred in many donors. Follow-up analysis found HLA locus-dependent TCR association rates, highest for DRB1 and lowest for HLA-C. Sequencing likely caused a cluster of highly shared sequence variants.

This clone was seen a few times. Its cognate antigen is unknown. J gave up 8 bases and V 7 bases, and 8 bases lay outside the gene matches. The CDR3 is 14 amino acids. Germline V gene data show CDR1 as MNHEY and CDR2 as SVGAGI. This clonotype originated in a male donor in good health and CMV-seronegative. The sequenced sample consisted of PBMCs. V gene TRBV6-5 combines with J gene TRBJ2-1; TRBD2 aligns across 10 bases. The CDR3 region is CASNRAGGAHEQFF. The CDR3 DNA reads TGTGCCAGCAATAGAGCGGGAGGGGCCCATGAGCAGTTCTTC.